This T cell receptor beta chain is from a study of CXCR3-negative and CXCR3-positive naive CD8 T cells. The libraries of TRB cDNA were prepared using 5' RACE with UMI labels. TCRdb reprocessed the 5' RACE reads; each CDR3 protein has one entry and no DNA is given. This table lists over 150,000 distinct CDR3 sequences. A note on this clonotype: Its antigen is unknown.

General study findings and limits: For memory CD8+ cells diversity was much lower, but both naive subsets had comparably high diversity. Comparison of naive subsets found surface CD5 to be comparable, and TCR strength was inferred on the basis of TRB CDR3 properties. TRB CDR3s of CXCR3-positive naive cells were more hydrophobic than those of CXCR3-negative naive cells.

Germline V gene data show CDR1 as SGHTA and CDR2 as FQGNSA. The CDR3 totals 15 residues. The chain links TRBV7-2 to TRBJ2-3; TCRdb reports TRBD2, a call that lacks DNA to check it against. The sequenced sample was naive CXCR3+ CD8+ T cells from blood. Stated subset: CD45RO-CCR7+CD27+CD95- naive CD8+ T cells expressing CXCR3 (TNR3+). The sequence came from a human donor in good health. Some clones in this sample may be carry-over from other donors' samples. CDR3 protein: CASSYLAGGTDTQYF.